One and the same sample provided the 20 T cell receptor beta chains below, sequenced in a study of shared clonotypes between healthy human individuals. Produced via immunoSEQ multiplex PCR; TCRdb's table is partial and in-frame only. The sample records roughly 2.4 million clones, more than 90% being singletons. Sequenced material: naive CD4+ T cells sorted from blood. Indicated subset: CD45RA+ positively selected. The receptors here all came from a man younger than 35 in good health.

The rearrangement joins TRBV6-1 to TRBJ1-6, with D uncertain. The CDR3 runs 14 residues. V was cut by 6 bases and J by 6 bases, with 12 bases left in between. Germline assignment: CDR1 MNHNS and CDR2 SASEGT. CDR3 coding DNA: TGTGCCAGCAGCCTACCGGGAGTTAATTCACCCCTCCACTTT. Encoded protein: CASSLPGVNSPLHF.

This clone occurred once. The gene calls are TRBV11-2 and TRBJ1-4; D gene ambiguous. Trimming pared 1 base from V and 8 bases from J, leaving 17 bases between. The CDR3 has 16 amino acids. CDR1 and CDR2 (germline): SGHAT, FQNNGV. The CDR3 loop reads CASSLGDAGKREKLFF. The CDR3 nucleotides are TGTGCCAGCAGCTTAGGGGATGCGGGGAAAAGAGAAAAACTGTTTTTT.

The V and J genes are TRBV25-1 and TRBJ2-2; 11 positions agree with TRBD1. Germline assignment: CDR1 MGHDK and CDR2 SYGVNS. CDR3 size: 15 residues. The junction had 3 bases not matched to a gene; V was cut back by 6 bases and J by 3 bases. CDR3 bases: TGTGCCAGCAGAAGGACAGGGGGCGACACCGGGGAGCTGTTTTTT. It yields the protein CASRRTGGDTGELFF.

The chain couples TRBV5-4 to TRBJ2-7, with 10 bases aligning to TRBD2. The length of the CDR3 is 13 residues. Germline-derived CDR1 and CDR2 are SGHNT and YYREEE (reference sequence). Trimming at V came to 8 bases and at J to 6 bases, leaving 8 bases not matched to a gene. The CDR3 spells CASKTSGSPEQYF. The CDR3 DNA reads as TGTGCCAGTAAGACTAGCGGGTCTCCCGAGCAGTACTTC.

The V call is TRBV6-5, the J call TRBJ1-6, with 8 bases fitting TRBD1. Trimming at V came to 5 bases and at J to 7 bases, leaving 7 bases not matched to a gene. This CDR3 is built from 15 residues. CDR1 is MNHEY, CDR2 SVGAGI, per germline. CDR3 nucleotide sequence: TGTGCCAGCAGTAGGTATACAGGGGGGAATTCACCCCTCCACTTT. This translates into CASSRYTGGNSPLHF.

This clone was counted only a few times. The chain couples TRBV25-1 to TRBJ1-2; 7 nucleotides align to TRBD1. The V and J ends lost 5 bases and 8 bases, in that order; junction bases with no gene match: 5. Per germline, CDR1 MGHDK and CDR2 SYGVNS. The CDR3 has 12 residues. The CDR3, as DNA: TGTGCCAGCAGTACGAGGACAGGCGGCTACACCTTC. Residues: CASSTRTGGYTF.

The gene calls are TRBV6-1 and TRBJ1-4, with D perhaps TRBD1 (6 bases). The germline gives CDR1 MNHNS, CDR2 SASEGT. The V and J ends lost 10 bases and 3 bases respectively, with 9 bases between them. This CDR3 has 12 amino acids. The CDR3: CATKGANEKLFF. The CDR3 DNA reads TGTGCCACCAAGGGGGCTAATGAAAAACTGTTTTTT.

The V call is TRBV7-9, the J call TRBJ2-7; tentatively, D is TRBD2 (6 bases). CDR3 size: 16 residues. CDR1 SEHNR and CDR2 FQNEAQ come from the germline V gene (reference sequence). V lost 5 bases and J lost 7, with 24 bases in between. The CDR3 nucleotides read TGTGCCAGCAGCCTTTATCGCCCGGCGGGGTTACGGGAGCAGTACTTC. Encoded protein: CASSLYRPAGLREQYF.

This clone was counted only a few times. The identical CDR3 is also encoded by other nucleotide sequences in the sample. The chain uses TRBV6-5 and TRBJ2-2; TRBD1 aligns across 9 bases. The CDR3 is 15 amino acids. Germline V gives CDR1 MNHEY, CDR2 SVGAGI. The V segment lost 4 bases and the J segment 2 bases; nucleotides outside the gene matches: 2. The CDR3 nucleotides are TGTGCCAGCAGTTCGGGACAGGGAAACACCGGGGAGCTGTTTTTT. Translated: CASSSGQGNTGELFF.

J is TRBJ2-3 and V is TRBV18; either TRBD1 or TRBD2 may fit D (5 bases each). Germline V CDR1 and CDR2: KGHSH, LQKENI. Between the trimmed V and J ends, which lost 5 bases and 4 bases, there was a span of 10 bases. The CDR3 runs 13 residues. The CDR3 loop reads CASSWQGADTQYF. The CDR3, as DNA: TGTGCCAGCTCATGGCAGGGAGCAGATACGCAGTATTTT.

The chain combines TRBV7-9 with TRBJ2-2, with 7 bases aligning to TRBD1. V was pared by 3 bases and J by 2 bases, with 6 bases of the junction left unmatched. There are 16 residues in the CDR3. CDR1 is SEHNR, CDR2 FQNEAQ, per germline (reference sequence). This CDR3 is CASSLGQILNTGELFF. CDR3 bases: TGTGCCAGCAGCTTGGGACAGATACTAAACACCGGGGAGCTGTTTTTT.

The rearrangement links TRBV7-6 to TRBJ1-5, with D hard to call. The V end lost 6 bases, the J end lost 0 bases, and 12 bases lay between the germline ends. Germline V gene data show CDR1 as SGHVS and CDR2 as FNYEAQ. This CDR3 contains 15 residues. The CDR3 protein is CASSSVFDSNQPQHF. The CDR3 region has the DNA TGTGCCAGCAGTTCAGTCTTTGATAGCAATCAGCCCCAGCATTTT.

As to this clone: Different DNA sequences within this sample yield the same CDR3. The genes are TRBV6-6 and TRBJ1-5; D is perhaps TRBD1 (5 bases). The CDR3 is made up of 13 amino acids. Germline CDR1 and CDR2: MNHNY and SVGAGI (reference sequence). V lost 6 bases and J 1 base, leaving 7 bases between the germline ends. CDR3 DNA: TGTGCCAGCAGCCGGGACAGCAATCAGCCCCAGCATTTT. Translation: CASSRDSNQPQHF.

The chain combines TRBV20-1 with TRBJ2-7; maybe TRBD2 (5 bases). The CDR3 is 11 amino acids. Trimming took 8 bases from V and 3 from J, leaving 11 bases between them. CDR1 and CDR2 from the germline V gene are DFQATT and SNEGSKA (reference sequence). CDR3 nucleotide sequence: TGCAGTACGACCGCGGGCTACGAGCAGTACTTC. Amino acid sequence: CSTTAGYEQYF.

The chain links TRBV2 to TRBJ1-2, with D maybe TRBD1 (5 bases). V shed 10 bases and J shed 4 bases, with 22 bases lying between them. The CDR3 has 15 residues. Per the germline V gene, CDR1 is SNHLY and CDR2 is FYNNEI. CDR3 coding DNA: TGTGCCACCACAAGGGACTCGTCCCGGCGCTATGGCTACACCTTC. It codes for CATTRDSSRRYGYTF.

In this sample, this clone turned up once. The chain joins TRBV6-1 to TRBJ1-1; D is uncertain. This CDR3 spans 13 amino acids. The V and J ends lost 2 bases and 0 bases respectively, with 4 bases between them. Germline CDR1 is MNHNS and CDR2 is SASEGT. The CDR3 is CASSEIVNTEAFF. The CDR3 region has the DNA TGTGCCAGCAGTGAAATCGTGAACACTGAAGCTTTCTTT.

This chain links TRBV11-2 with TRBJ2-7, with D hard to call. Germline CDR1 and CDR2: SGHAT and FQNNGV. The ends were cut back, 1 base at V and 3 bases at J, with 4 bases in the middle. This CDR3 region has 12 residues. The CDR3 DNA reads TGTGCCAGCAGCTTAGTCAACTACGAGCAGTACTTC. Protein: CASSLVNYEQYF.

This chain's CDR3 is CASSQDLRGGTQYF. The DNA of the CDR3 is TGTGCCAGCAGCCAAGATCTGAGGGGTGGTACGCAGTATTTT. This rearrangement joins TRBV14 to TRBJ2-3; D might be TRBD1 or TRBD2, each matching 5 bases. Per germline, CDR1 SGHDN and CDR2 FVKESK. The CDR3 contains 14 residues. V lost 0 bases and J 8 bases, leaving 12 bases between the germline ends.

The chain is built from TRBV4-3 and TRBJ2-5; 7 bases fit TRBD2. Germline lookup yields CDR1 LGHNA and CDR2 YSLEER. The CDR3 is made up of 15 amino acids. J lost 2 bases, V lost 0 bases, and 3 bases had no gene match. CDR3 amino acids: CASSQDPSGQETQYF. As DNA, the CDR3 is TGCGCCAGCAGCCAAGACCCTAGCGGACAAGAGACCCAGTACTTC.

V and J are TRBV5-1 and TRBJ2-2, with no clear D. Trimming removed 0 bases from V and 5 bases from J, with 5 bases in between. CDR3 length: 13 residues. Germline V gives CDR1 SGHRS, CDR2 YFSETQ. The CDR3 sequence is CASSLARTGELFF. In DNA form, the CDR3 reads TGCGCCAGCAGCTTGGCGCGAACCGGGGAGCTGTTTTTT.